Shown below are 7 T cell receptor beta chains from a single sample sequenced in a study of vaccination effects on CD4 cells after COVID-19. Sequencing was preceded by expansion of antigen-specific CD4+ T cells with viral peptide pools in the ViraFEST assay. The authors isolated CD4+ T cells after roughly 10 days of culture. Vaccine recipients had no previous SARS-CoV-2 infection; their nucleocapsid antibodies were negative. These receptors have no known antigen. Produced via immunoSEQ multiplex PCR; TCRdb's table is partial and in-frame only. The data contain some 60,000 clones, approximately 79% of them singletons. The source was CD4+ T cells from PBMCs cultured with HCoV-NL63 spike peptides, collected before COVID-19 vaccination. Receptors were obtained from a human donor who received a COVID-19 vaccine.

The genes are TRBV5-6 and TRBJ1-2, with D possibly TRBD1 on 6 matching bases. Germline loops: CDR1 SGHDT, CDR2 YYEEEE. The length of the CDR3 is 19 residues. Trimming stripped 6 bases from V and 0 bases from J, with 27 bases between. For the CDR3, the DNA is TGTGCCAGCACCAAACGGGGGGGGGCAGGGGCTGACGCTAACTATGGCTACACCTTC. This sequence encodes CASTKRGGAGADANYGYTF.

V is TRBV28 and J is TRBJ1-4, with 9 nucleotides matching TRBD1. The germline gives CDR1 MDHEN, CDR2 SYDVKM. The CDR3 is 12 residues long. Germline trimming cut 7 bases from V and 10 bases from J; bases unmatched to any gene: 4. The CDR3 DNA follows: TGTGCCAGCAACAGGGGGCTAGGAAAACTGTTTTTT. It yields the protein CASNRGLGKLFF.

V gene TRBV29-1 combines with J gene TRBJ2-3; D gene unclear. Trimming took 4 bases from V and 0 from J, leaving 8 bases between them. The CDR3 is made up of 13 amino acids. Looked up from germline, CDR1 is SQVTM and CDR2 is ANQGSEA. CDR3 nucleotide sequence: TGCAGCGTTGGTTCTCCTAGCACAGATACGCAGTATTTT. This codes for CSVGSPSTDTQYF.

CDR3 protein: CASSEAEEQYV. The CDR3 bases are TGTGCCAGCAGTGAGGCGGAGGAGCAGTACGTC. The rearrangement links TRBV2 to TRBJ2-7; no definite D call. Trimming pared 3 bases from V and 7 bases from J, leaving 7 bases between. The CDR3 length is 11 residues. CDR1 is SNHLY and CDR2 is FYNNEI in the germline V gene.

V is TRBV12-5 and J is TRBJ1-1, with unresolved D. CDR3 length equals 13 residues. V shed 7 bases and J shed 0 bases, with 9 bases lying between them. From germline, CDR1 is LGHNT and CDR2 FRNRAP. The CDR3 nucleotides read TGTGCTAGTGCCCCGGAACTGAACACTGAAGCTTTCTTT. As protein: CASAPELNTEAFF.

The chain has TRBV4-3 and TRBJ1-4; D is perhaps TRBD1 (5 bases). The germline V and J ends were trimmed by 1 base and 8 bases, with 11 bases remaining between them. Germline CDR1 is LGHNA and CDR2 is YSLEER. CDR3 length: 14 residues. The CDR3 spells CASSQGQGLEKLFF. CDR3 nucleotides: TGCGCCAGCAGCCAAGGGCAGGGTTTGGAAAAACTGTTTTTT.

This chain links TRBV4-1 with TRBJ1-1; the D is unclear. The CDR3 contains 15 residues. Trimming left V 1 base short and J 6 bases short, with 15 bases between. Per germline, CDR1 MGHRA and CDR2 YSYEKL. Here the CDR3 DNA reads TGCGCCAGCAGCCAAGGAAGGCAGGCTCGGTCTGAAGCTTTCTTT. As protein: CASSQGRQARSEAFF.